The rows below give T cell receptor beta chains drawn from one sample of a study of blood T cells in healthy people across ages. TCRdb called the 5' RACE reads again in MiXCR, with one record for every CDR3 protein. This sample carries approximately 400,000 distinct CDR3 sequences, roughly half of them seen once, and the ten largest clones take 45% to 55%. Sequencing input: blood. The receptors derive from a man aged 55 to 70 in good health. CDR3s include the opening cysteine and the closing phenylalanine or tryptophan. Fields, in order: clone size, V gene, J gene, D gene, CDR3 protein, CDR3 DNA. The D gene is left open where the match is weak. Expanded clones are given a class, and other clones once, few, many or no size at all.

>few|TRBV12-3/TRBV12-4|TRBJ2-7|TRBD2
CASSHTSGSSYEQYF
TGTGCCAGCAGTCATACTAGCGGTTCTTCCTACGAGCAGTACTTC
>.|TRBV7-2|TRBJ2-7|.
CASSTPGSSYEQYF
TGTGCCAGCAGCACTCCAGGATCCTCCTACGAGCAGTACTTC
>.|TRBV12-3/TRBV12-4|TRBJ1-2|.
CASSLGLNEGYTF
TGTGCCAGCAGTTTAGGCCTCAATGAGGGCTACACCTTC
>few|TRBV7-2|TRBJ1-1|.
CASSLAYYGTEAFF
TGTGCCAGCAGCTTAGCTTATTACGGGACTGAAGCTTTCTTT
>few|TRBV20-1|TRBJ2-7|.
CSARDPAGVYEQYF
TGCAGTGCTAGAGATCCGGCAGGGGTCTACGAGCAGTACTTC
>.|TRBV28|TRBJ2-1|.
CASSLRGYYNEQFF
TGTGCCAGCAGTTTGAGGGGGTACTACAATGAGCAGTTCTTC
>few|TRBV7-6|TRBJ2-3|.
CASSLGLASTDTQYF
TGTGCCAGCAGCTTAGGGCTAGCCAGCACAGATACGCAGTATTTT
>.|TRBV4-2|TRBJ2-4|TRBD1
CASSQGTVSNIQYF
TGTGCCAGCAGCCAGGGGACAGTTTCAAACATTCAGTACTTC
>.|TRBV10-3|TRBJ2-7|.
CAISESWDQGTYEQYF
TGTGCCATCAGTGAGTCTTGGGACCAAGGGACCTACGAGCAGTACTTC
>.|TRBV7-2|TRBJ1-2|TRBD1
CASSPAGWRTGGVTYGYTF
TGTGCCAGCAGCCCCGCCGGGTGGAGGACAGGGGGCGTAACATATGGCTACACCTTC
>many|TRBV5-6|TRBJ2-7|.
CASSLERTLLYEQYF
TGTGCCAGCAGCTTGGAAAGGACACTGCTCTACGAGCAGTACTTC
>.|TRBV6-5|TRBJ2-3|.
CASSYRAGDTQYF
TGTGCCAGCAGTTACCGGGCGGGAGATACGCAGTATTTT
>few|TRBV28|TRBJ1-2|TRBD1
CASSPFGQGPYGYTF
TGTGCCAGCAGTCCTTTCGGACAGGGCCCCTATGGCTACACCTTC
>.|TRBV20-1|TRBJ2-5|.
CSATIGPRRPYNEQYF
TGCAGTGCTACCATCGGGCCCCGAAGGCCCTACAATGAGCAGTACTTC
>.|TRBV21-1|TRBJ1-2|.
CASSTDGVYTF
TGTGCCAGCAGCACTGACGGAGTCTACACCTTC
>.|TRBV29-1|TRBJ2-2|TRBD1
CSATGQTNTGELFF
TGCAGCGCAACGGGACAGACTAACACCGGGGAGCTGTTTTTT
>few|TRBV20-1|TRBJ2-7|TRBD1
CSAGQQGQVGTYEQYF
TGCAGTGCTGGCCAACAGGGACAGGTGGGGACCTACGAGCAGTACTTC
>few|TRBV6-1|TRBJ1-1|TRBD1
CASSELRTGDMNTEAFF
TGTGCCAGCAGTGAACTCCGGACAGGGGACATGAACACTGAAGCTTTCTTT
>.|TRBV27|TRBJ1-2|TRBD1
CASSLFTPGQGSYGYTF
TGTGCCAGCAGTTTATTTACACCGGGACAGGGGAGCTATGGCTACACCTTC
>.|TRBV20-1|TRBJ2-6|.
CSARVRGVGANVLTF
TGCAGTGCTAGAGTACGGGGAGTTGGGGCCAACGTCCTGACTTTC
>.|TRBV27|TRBJ2-1|.
CASSAQVYNEQFF
TGTGCCAGCAGTGCTCAGGTCTACAATGAGCAGTTCTTC
>once|TRBV6-6|TRBJ2-5|TRBD1
CASSPRDSNTQETQYF
TGTGCCAGCAGTCCCCGGGACAGCAACACTCAAGAGACCCAGTACTTC
>once|TRBV11-2|TRBJ2-7|.
CASSLNLYNEQYF
TGTGCCAGCAGCTTAAATCTCTACAATGAGCAGTACTTC
>.|TRBV12-3/TRBV12-4|TRBJ1-2|TRBD1
CASSPQGTAYGYTF
TGTGCCAGCAGTCCTCAAGGGACAGCCTATGGCTACACCTTC
>.|TRBV2|TRBJ2-7|.
CASSVDTSYEQYF
TGTGCCAGCAGCGTAGACACGTCCTACGAGCAGTACTTC
>.|TRBV6-5|TRBJ2-7|TRBD2
CASTSGSSYEQYF
TGTGCCAGCACTAGCGGGAGCTCCTACGAGCAGTACTTC
>.|TRBV27|TRBJ2-1|.
CASSKTRVEQFF
TGTGCCAGCAGCAAAACTAGGGTTGAGCAGTTCTTC
>few|TRBV5-4|TRBJ2-3|TRBD2
CASSSRPLAGGEDTQYF
TGTGCCAGCAGCTCCCGCCCACTAGCGGGAGGGGAGGATACGCAGTATTTT
>.|TRBV6-5|TRBJ2-3|TRBD2
CASTRGVGTDTQYF
TGTGCCAGCACCCGGGGGGTTGGCACAGATACGCAGTATTTT
>few|TRBV9|TRBJ2-5|.
CASSVGYETQYF
TGTGCCAGCAGCGTAGGTTACGAGACCCAGTACTTC
>few|TRBV7-2|TRBJ2-4|.
CASSFIRGAKNIQYF
TGTGCCAGCAGCTTCATTCGGGGGGCCAAAAACATTCAGTACTTC
>.|TRBV7-2|TRBJ2-3|.
CASSLARLVDTQYF
TGTGCCAGCAGCTTAGCCCGACTAGTAGATACGCAGTATTTT
>.|TRBV12-3/TRBV12-4|TRBJ2-7|TRBD1
CASSRGTGGLRSYEQYF
TGTGCCAGCAGTCGTGGGACAGGGGGCCTTCGCTCCTACGAGCAGTACTTC
>few|TRBV15|TRBJ2-5|TRBD1
CATSSDRAQETQYF
TGTGCCACCAGCAGCGACAGGGCCCAAGAGACCCAGTACTTC
>.|TRBV20-1|TRBJ2-1|.
CSATRGAYNEQFF
TGCAGTGCTACCAGGGGGGCCTACAATGAGCAGTTCTTC
>few|TRBV29-1|TRBJ1-2|.
CSVEPPGPLGYGYTF
TGCAGCGTGGAGCCCCCAGGGCCCCTGGGCTATGGCTACACCTTC
>few|TRBV7-2|TRBJ2-1|.
CASSPTQGSYNEQFF
TGTGCCAGCAGCCCAACGCAGGGTTCCTACAATGAGCAGTTCTTC
>few|TRBV30|TRBJ2-3|.
CAWSVPGGTTDTQYF
TGTGCCTGGAGTGTACCGGGGGGCACAACAGATACGCAGTATTTT
>once|TRBV28|TRBJ2-1|.
CAGSLWSSVFGEQFF
TGTGCCGGCAGTTTATGGTCTAGCGTCTTCGGTGAGCAGTTCTTC
>.|TRBV7-9|TRBJ2-7|.
CASSPSDSSYEQYF
TGTGCCAGCAGCCCCTCGGACTCCTCCTACGAGCAGTACTTC
>.|TRBV20-1|TRBJ2-7|.
CSARENREPYEQYF
TGCAGTGCTAGAGAAAACAGGGAACCCTACGAGCAGTACTTC
>.|TRBV6-1|TRBJ2-7|TRBD2
CASTNGASGRPGTYEQYF
TGTGCCAGCACCAATGGGGCTAGCGGGAGGCCCGGTACCTACGAGCAGTACTTC
>.|TRBV7-2|TRBJ2-1|.
CASSPTFGSYNEQFF
TGTGCCAGCAGCCCCACGTTTGGGTCCTACAATGAGCAGTTCTTC
>.|TRBV9|TRBJ2-7|TRBD1
CASSKGQRTYEQYF
TGTGCCAGCAGCAAGGGACAGCGGACCTACGAGCAGTACTTC
>.|TRBV4-3|TRBJ2-6|.
CASSQDTRGRHSGANVLTF
TGCGCCAGCAGCCAAGATACCCGGGGGCGGCACTCTGGGGCCAACGTCCTGACTTTC
>.|TRBV6-2/TRBV6-3|TRBJ1-1|.
CASSSAGSGNTEAFF
TGTGCCAGCAGTTCGGCAGGGTCGGGGAACACTGAAGCTTTCTTT
>few|TRBV7-2|TRBJ2-5|TRBD2
CASSRSGQETQYF
TGTGCCAGCAGCCGTAGCGGGCAAGAGACCCAGTACTTC
>.|TRBV29-1|TRBJ2-1|.
CGVRQSEQFF
TGCGGCGTCCGACAGTCTGAGCAGTTCTTC
>.|TRBV5-1|TRBJ2-1|.
CASSSMGLTYNEQFF
TGCGCCAGCTCCTCAATGGGCCTGACCTACAATGAGCAGTTCTTC
>few|TRBV7-2|TRBJ2-4|.
CASSQPPGHGKNIQYF
TGTGCCAGCAGCCAACCCCCGGGGCATGGCAAAAACATTCAGTACTTC
>.|TRBV29-1|TRBJ1-5|TRBD1
CSARTGDQPQHF
TGCAGCGCCCGGACAGGGGATCAGCCCCAGCATTTT